This T cell receptor beta chain was identified during a study of monozygotic twins with cystic fibrosis. Study results and caveats: The repertoire was suggested to be naive-dominated, clonality median around 0.0093. In 13 of 16 pairs, V gene usage was closest to the co-twin's. Nucleotide-identical clonotype sharing was significantly higher within monozygotic CF twin pairs than between unrelated CF individuals.

The table came from immunoSEQ multiplex PCR; TCRdb's copy has only in-frame clones and leaves some out. This sample yields over 25,000 clones, of which 96% are seen a single time; around 3% belongs to the top ten. Concerning this clone: No antigen is known for it.

The CDR3 contains 14 residues. Germline V gives CDR1 SGHDN, CDR2 FVKESK. The trim removed 4 bases at V and 2 bases at J, leaving 3 bases unmatched. This sequence joins TRBV14 and TRBJ2-7, with 9 bases aligning to TRBD1. The clonotype comes from a girl aged 2 to 10 with cystic fibrosis. The sequenced sample consisted of blood. For the CDR3, the DNA is TGTGCCAGCAGCCGGACAGGGGTCCCCTACGAGCAGTACTTC. Amino acids: CASSRTGVPYEQYF.